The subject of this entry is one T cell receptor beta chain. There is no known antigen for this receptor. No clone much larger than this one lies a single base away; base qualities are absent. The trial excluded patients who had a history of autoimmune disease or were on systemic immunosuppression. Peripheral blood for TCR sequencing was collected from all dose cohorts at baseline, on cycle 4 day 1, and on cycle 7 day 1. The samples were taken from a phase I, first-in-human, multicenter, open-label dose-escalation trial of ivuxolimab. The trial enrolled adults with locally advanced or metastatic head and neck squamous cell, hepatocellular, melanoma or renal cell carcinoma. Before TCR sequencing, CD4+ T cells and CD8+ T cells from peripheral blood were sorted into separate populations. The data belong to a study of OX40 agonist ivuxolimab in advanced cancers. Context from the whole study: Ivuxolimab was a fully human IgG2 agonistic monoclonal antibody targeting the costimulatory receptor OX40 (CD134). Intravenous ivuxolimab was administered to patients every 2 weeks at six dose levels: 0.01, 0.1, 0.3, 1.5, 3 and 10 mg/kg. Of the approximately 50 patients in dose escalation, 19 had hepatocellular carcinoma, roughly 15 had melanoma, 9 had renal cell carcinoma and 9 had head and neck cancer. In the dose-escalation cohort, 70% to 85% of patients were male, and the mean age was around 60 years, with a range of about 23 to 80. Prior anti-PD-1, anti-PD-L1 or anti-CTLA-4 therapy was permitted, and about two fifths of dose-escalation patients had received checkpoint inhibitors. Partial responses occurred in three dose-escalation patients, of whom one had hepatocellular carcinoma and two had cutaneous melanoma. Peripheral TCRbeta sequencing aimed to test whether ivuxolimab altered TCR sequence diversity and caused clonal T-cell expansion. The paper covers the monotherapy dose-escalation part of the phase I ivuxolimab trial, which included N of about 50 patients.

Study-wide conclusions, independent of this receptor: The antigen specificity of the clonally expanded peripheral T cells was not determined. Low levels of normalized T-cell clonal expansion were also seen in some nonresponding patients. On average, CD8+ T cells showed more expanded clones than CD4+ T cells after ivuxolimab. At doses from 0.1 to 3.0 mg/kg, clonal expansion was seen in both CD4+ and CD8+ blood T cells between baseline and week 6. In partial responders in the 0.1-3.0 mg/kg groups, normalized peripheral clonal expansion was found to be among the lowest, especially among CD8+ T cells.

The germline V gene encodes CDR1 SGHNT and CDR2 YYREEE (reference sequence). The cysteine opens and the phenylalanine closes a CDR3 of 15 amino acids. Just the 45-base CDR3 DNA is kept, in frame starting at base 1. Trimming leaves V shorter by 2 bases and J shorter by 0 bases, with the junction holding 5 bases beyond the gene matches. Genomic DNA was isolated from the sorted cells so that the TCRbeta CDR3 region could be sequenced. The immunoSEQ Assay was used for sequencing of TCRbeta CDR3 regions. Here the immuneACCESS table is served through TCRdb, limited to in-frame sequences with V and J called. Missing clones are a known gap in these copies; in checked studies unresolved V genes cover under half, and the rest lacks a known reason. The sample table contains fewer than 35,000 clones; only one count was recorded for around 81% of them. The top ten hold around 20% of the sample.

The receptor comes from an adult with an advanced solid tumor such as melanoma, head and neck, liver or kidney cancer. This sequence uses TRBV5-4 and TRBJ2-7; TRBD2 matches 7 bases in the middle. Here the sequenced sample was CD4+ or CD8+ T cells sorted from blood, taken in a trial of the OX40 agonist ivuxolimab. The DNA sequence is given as TGTGCCAGCAGCTTTTCTAGCGGCAGCTCCTACGAGCAGTACTTC. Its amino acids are CASSFSSGSSYEQYF.